The 32 T cell receptor beta chains listed next were all sequenced from one sample in a study of OX40 agonist ivuxolimab in advanced cancers. Produced via immunoSEQ multiplex PCR; TCRdb's table is partial and in-frame only. The sample includes 74,000 or so clones, approximately 92% of them seen just once. The input for sequencing was CD4+ or CD8+ T cells sorted from blood, taken in a trial of the OX40 agonist ivuxolimab. These receptors all come from an adult with an advanced solid tumor such as melanoma, head and neck, liver or kidney cancer.

CDR3 nucleotide sequence: TGCAGCGTTGGGACTAGCGGTTACAATGAGCAGTTCTTC. Translating it yields CSVGTSGYNEQFF. This sequence joins TRBV29-1 and TRBJ2-1, with 10 bases lining up with TRBD2. CDR1 is SQVTM, CDR2 ANQGSEA, per germline. After removal of 4 bases from V and 4 bases from J, the junction contained 1 base not matched to a gene. CDR3 size: 13 residues.

This clone was recorded only once. The rearrangement links TRBV28 to TRBJ2-6; D perhaps matches TRBD2 (6 bases). The V and J ends lost 8 bases and 4 bases respectively, with 9 bases between them. Germline V gene sequence: CDR1 MDHEN, CDR2 SYDVKM. The CDR3 is 13 residues long. In DNA, the CDR3 is TGTGCCAGCCGGGACTCCGGGGCCAACGTCCTGACTTTC. It codes for CASRDSGANVLTF.

The count of this clone is one. The rearrangement links TRBV4-3 to TRBJ1-4; D is possibly TRBD1 (5 bases). V dropped 1 base and J dropped 13 bases, with 7 bases sitting between them. The CDR3 covers 11 residues. The germline CDR1 and CDR2 sequences are LGHNA and YSLEER. Here the CDR3 reads CASSQGRGLFF. In DNA, the CDR3 is TGCGCCAGCAGCCAAGGGAGGGGACTGTTTTTT.

The chain is built from TRBV5-5 and TRBJ1-1, with TRBD1 as a possible D gene (5 bases). V was shortened by 4 bases and J by 4 bases, with 14 bases between the two germline ends. The CDR3 contains 14 residues. Germline V gives CDR1 SGHKS, CDR2 YYEKEE (reference sequence). The CDR3 nucleotides read TGTGCCAGCAGCCCGAGGGACCGCCTCACTGAAGCTTTCTTT. It translates to CASSPRDRLTEAFF. Full variable domain (outside the CDR3, taken from reference TRBV5-5 and TRBJ1-1): DAGVTQSPTHLIKTRGQQVTLRCSPISGHKSVSWYQQVLGQGPQFIFQYYEKEERGRGNFPDRFSARQFPNYSSELNVNALLLGDSALYLCASSPRDRLTEAFFGQGTRLTVV.

A single count supports this clone. The V call is TRBV7-9, the J call TRBJ2-3, with a tentative D call TRBD1 (6 bases). The germline V gene has CDR1 SEHNR and CDR2 FQNEAQ (reference sequence). The CDR3 is 14 amino acids. The ends were cut back, 3 bases at V and 3 bases at J, with 10 bases in the middle. CDR3 loop: CASSLETGTDTQYF. The CDR3 DNA reads TGTGCCAGCAGCTTGGAAACAGGGACAGATACGCAGTATTTT.

V and J are TRBV29-1 and TRBJ2-2; 10 nucleotides agree with TRBD1. CDR1 and CDR2 (germline): SQVTM, ANQGSEA. The CDR3 length is 14 residues. V was pared by 2 bases and J by 5 bases, with 2 bases of the junction left unmatched. Here the CDR3 DNA reads TGCAGCGTTGAAAGGGACAGGGGTACCGGGGAGCTGTTTTTT. Translated, it gives CSVERDRGTGELFF.

The table lists this clone with a count of one. The rearrangement links TRBV27 to TRBJ2-7, with TRBD2 matching 8 bases. J gave up 6 bases and V 4 bases, and 8 bases lay outside the gene matches. Germline CDR1 MNHEY, CDR2 SMNVEV (reference sequence). CDR3 length: 14 amino acids. CDR3 residues: CASSSSFAGGEQYF. The CDR3 DNA reads TGTGCCAGCAGTTCCTCTTTCGCGGGGGGCGAGCAGTACTTC.

This sequence joins TRBV5-8 and TRBJ2-5; 13 nucleotides line up with TRBD2. Germline V CDR1 and CDR2: SGHTS, YDEGEE. The J segment lost 5 bases and the V segment lost 3 bases, leaving 10 bases of the junction unmatched. This CDR3 spans 17 amino acids. As DNA, the CDR3 is TGTGCCAGCAGCTCTGCCGGGACTAGCGGGATGGTGGAGACCCAGTACTTC. Translated, it gives CASSSAGTSGMVETQYF.

The J gene is TRBJ1-1, the V gene TRBV6-1, with D perhaps TRBD1 (5 bases). Germline loops: CDR1 MNHNS, CDR2 SASEGT. This CDR3 region has 14 residues. V was cut by 7 bases and J by 0 bases, with 12 bases left in between. CDR3 DNA: TGTGCCAGCACCTCCCGGGACTTGAACACTGAAGCTTTCTTT. Protein product: CASTSRDLNTEAFF.

The V gene is TRBV19, the J gene TRBJ1-1, with 7 bases lining up with TRBD1. CDR1 and CDR2 (germline): LNHDA, SQIVND (reference sequence). The V segment lost 3 bases and the J segment 4 bases; nucleotides outside the gene matches: 2. The CDR3 length is 13 residues. CDR3 sequence (DNA): TGTGCCAGTAGTATGGCAGGGGGCACTGAAGCTTTCTTT. It codes for CASSMAGGTEAFF.

The chain employs TRBV4-1 and TRBJ1-5; possible D gene TRBD1, 5 bases. Germline V gene data show CDR1 as MGHRA and CDR2 as YSYEKL. The V end was cut by 3 bases, the J end by 0 bases, with 12 bases between. This CDR3 has 16 residues. In DNA, the CDR3 is TGCGCCAGCAGCCAGAAAGACAGTTATAGCAATCAGCCCCAGCATTTT. As protein: CASSQKDSYSNQPQHF.

The rearrangement links TRBV7-9 to TRBJ2-6, with 9 positions matching TRBD1. Germline CDR1 is SEHNR and CDR2 is FQNEAQ (reference sequence). V lost 5 bases and J lost 0; bases outside the gene matches: 8. This CDR3 region has 18 residues. CDR3 in amino acids: CASSMTTGGLSGANVLTF. In nucleotides, the CDR3 is TGTGCCAGCAGCATGACGACAGGGGGACTCTCTGGGGCCAACGTCCTGACTTTC.

The rearrangement links TRBV7-2 to TRBJ1-3; maybe TRBD1 (5 bases). V lost 5 bases and J lost 4, with 18 bases in between. Looked up from germline, CDR1 is SGHTA and CDR2 is FQGNSA. The CDR3 has 16 residues. The CDR3 DNA is TGTGCCAGCAGCCCAGAGTGGGGCGGTTCGGGAAACACCATATATTTT. This gives the protein CASSPEWGGSGNTIYF.

V and J are TRBV19 and TRBJ1-6; possible D gene TRBD1, 5 bases. This CDR3 contains 13 residues. The ends were cut back, 8 bases at V and 9 bases at J, with 14 bases in the middle. Germline CDR1 is LNHDA and CDR2 is SQIVND (reference sequence). The CDR3 loop is CASRDGFGSPLHF. For the CDR3, the DNA is TGTGCCAGTCGGGACGGTTTTGGTTCACCCCTCCACTTT.

This chain links TRBV21-1 with TRBJ2-2. TRBV21-1 is a documented pseudogene. The CDR3 is 19 residues long. CDR3 amino acids: CASSTGGGGYTSNTGELFF. The CDR3 DNA is TGTGCCAGCAGCACGGGAGGAGGGGGCTATACTTCGAACACCGGGGAGCTGTTTTTT.

J is TRBJ2-7 and V is TRBV6-5, with 11 bases lining up with TRBD2. The CDR3 length is 16 residues. J was trimmed by 5 bases and V by 4 bases; bases with no gene match: 10. Germline CDR1 MNHEY, CDR2 SVGAGI. The CDR3 spells CASSFQLAGAVNEQYF. In DNA form, the CDR3 reads TGTGCCAGCAGTTTTCAACTAGCGGGGGCCGTCAACGAGCAGTACTTC.

The chain is built from TRBV10-3 and TRBJ1-2; possible D gene TRBD1, 6 bases. Germline V gene lookup returns CDR1 ENHRY and CDR2 SYGVKD. Trimming pared 6 bases from V and 7 bases from J, leaving 9 bases between. The length of the CDR3 is 11 residues. CDR3 protein: CAIRQDSGYTF. CDR3 coding DNA: TGTGCCATCAGGCAGGACAGTGGCTACACCTTC.

This sequence joins TRBV7-8 and TRBJ2-7, with D perhaps assigned TRBD1 or TRBD2 (5 bases each). Trimming took off 5 bases at V and 7 bases at J, with 15 bases between the two ends. CDR3 length: 13 amino acids. Germline CDR1 is SGHVS and CDR2 is FQNEAQ. The CDR3 loop reads CASSSDGAGEQYF. CDR3 bases: TGTGCCAGCAGCAGCGACGGGGCCGGGGAGCAGTACTTC. The whole variable domain, remainder taken from reference TRBV7-8 and TRBJ2-7, is GAGVSQSPRYKVAKRGQDVALRCDPISGHVSLFWYQQALGQGPEFLTYFQNEAQLDKSGLPSDRFFAERPEGSVSTLKIQRTQQEDSAVYLCASSSDGAGEQYFGPGTRLTVT.

The genes are TRBV28 and TRBJ2-2; tentatively, D is TRBD1 (7 bases). The germline V gene has CDR1 MDHEN and CDR2 SYDVKM. Trimming took 3 bases from V and 4 from J, leaving 18 bases between them. This CDR3 is 17 amino acids long. CDR3 residues: CASSLGGTGQSTGELFF. The CDR3 nucleotides read TGTGCCAGCAGTTTGGGCGGGACGGGACAGAGCACCGGGGAGCTGTTTTTT.

This rearrangement joins TRBV7-2 to TRBJ2-7, with D unresolved. This CDR3 is 14 amino acids long. The germline CDR1 and CDR2 sequences are SGHTA and FQGNSA. V was pared by 3 bases and J by 5 bases, with 14 bases between. The CDR3 loop reads CASSFLGSANEQYF. In DNA form, the CDR3 reads TGTGCCAGCAGCTTCCTCGGATCCGCCAACGAGCAGTACTTC.

The chain uses TRBV28 and TRBJ2-7; no clear D. The V end lost 5 bases, the J end lost 4 bases, and 9 bases lay between the germline ends. CDR3 size: 12 residues. Per the germline V gene, CDR1 is MDHEN and CDR2 is SYDVKM. CDR3 sequence reads: CASSPGPYEQYF. The CDR3 bases are TGTGCCAGCAGTCCCGGACCTTACGAGCAGTACTTC.

The V gene is TRBV6-5, the J gene TRBJ1-1, with 7 nucleotides matching TRBD1. The junction had 8 bases not matched to a gene; V was cut back by 6 bases and J by 4 bases. This CDR3 comprises 14 residues. From germline, CDR1 is MNHEY and CDR2 SVGAGI. The CDR3 is CASRGGGSSTEAFF. The CDR3 nucleotides are TGTGCCAGCAGAGGAGGGGGCTCGAGCACTGAAGCTTTCTTT.

V gene TRBV6-5 combines with J gene TRBJ2-7, with 7 bases lining up with TRBD1. Germline V gene sequence: CDR1 MNHEY, CDR2 SVGAGI. Trimming took 1 base from V and 5 from J; bases not matched to a gene: 2. The CDR3 is made up of 13 amino acids. Here the CDR3 DNA reads TGTGCCAGCAGTTACTTGACAGGGAACGAGCAGTACTTC. Protein product: CASSYLTGNEQYF.

The rearrangement joins TRBV5-5 to TRBJ1-5; possible D gene TRBD1, 5 bases. V lost 2 bases and J lost 11, with 17 bases in between. This CDR3 is built from 14 residues. Germline CDR1 SGHKS, CDR2 YYEKEE (reference sequence). DNA for the CDR3: TGTGCCAGCAGCTTAGGGGACCAAGGGACGACCCAGCATTTT. Its protein product is CASSLGDQGTTQHF.

The CDR3: CASSSGTYTYEQYF. Here the CDR3 DNA reads TGTGCCAGCAGCTCCGGGACATACACCTACGAGCAGTACTTC. V gene TRBV7-2 combines with J gene TRBJ2-7; a weak D match, TRBD1 (6 bases). The CDR3 is 14 amino acids. Germline assignment: CDR1 SGHTA and CDR2 FQGNSA. Trimming took off 4 bases at V and 2 bases at J, with 12 bases between the two ends.

This clone was counted a single time. The chain uses TRBV5-1 and TRBJ2-5; D gene ambiguous. Per germline, CDR1 SGHRS and CDR2 YFSETQ. The V end was cut by 0 bases, the J end by 2 bases, with 8 bases between. The CDR3 has 14 residues. The CDR3 spells CASSLGGSQETQYF. The CDR3 bases are TGCGCCAGCAGCTTGGGGGGTTCGCAAGAGACCCAGTACTTC.

The rearrangement links TRBV27 to TRBJ2-4, with 8 bases fitting TRBD2. CDR3 size: 16 residues. V was pared by 0 bases and J by 0 bases, with 1 base of the junction left unmatched. Germline CDR1 MNHEY, CDR2 SMNVEV (reference sequence). The CDR3 DNA follows: TGTGCCAGCAGTTTATCGGCGGGAGGAGCCAAAAACATTCAGTACTTC. This encodes CASSLSAGGAKNIQYF.

The rearrangement links TRBV28 to TRBJ1-5; D not certain. V dropped 1 base and J dropped 7 bases, with 8 bases sitting between them. This CDR3 is built from 13 residues. CDR1 and CDR2 from the germline V gene are MDHEN and SYDVKM. In DNA, the CDR3 is TGTGCCAGCAGTTTATCCTCCCGGCAGCCCCAGCATTTT. It yields the protein CASSLSSRQPQHF. Full variable domain (outside the CDR3, taken from reference TRBV28 and TRBJ1-5): DVKVTQSSRYLVKRTGEKVFLECVQDMDHENMFWYRQDPGLGLRLIYFSYDVKMKEKGDIPEGYSVSREKKERFSLILESASTNQTSMYLCASSLSSRQPQHFGDGTRLSIL.

This clone appeared a few times. V and J are TRBV6-1 and TRBJ1-4, with unresolved D. The length of the CDR3 is 14 residues. With 4 bases removed from V and 1 base from J, the gap between germline ends came to 7 bases. CDR1 is MNHNS, CDR2 SASEGT, per germline. Here the CDR3 reads CASSVWGTNEKLFF. The CDR3, as DNA: TGTGCCAGCAGTGTTTGGGGAACTAATGAAAAACTGTTTTTT.

Comment on this clone: In the same sample, other DNA sequences code for this CDR3. The chain is built from TRBV7-9 and TRBJ2-5; D could derive from TRBD1 or TRBD2 (5 bases each). Trimming cost V 3 bases and J 5 bases, with 10 bases left between them. Germline CDR1 reads SEHNR; CDR2 reads FQNEAQ (reference sequence). CDR3 length equals 13 residues. In nucleotides, the CDR3 is TGTGCCAGCAGCTTCTCTGAGGGGGAGACCCAGTACTTC. Translating it yields CASSFSEGETQYF.

V is TRBV6-1 and J is TRBJ1-3; the match to TRBD1 covers 7 bases. Germline lookup yields CDR1 MNHNS and CDR2 SASEGT. V shed 7 bases, J shed 4 bases, and the junction held 4 bases outside the gene matches. There are 13 residues in the CDR3. Here the CDR3 reads CASTMGQGNTIYF. CDR3 in DNA: TGTGCCAGCACCATGGGACAGGGAAACACCATATATTTT.

The chain employs TRBV6-6 and TRBJ2-1; D gene uncertain. This CDR3 is built from 13 residues. Trimming took off 5 bases at V and 8 bases at J, with 13 bases between the two ends. The germline V gene has CDR1 MNHNY and CDR2 SVGAGI (reference sequence). Here the CDR3 reads CASSPSGRDEQFF. Here the CDR3 DNA reads TGTGCCAGCAGTCCGAGTGGTCGGGATGAGCAGTTCTTC.